Following are 23 T cell receptor beta chains from one sample sequenced in a study of blood T cell repertoires in COVID-19. Some clones are missing from TCRdb's copy, which holds only in-frame ones; the method was immunoSEQ multiplex PCR. The table lists approximately 50,000 clones, around nine tenths of them singletons. The sequenced sample was peripheral blood. These receptors were obtained from a man between 70 and 80 years old with acute or convalescent COVID-19.

This clone occurred once. The rearrangement uses TRBV5-1 and TRBJ1-2; D gene ambiguous. CDR1 is SGHRS, CDR2 YFSETQ, per germline. Trimming shortened V by 0 bases and J by 5 bases, and 11 bases separated the two germline ends. CDR3 size: 14 residues. CDR3: CASSLGEVIYGYTF. CDR3 sequence (DNA): TGCGCCAGCAGCTTGGGAGAAGTGATTTATGGCTACACCTTC.

The gene calls are TRBV3-1 (or the pseudogene TRBV3-2) and TRBJ2-3, with D possibly matching TRBD1 (6 bases). V was trimmed by 2 bases and J by 0 bases, leaving 12 bases between them. CDR1 is LGHDT, CDR2 YNNKEL, per germline (reference sequence). The CDR3 covers 16 residues. CDR3 in amino acids: CASSQPSGASTDTQYF. The CDR3 DNA sequence: TGTGCCAGCAGCCAACCCTCAGGGGCCAGCACAGATACGCAGTATTTT.

The rearrangement uses TRBV7-8 and TRBJ2-5; 8 bases match TRBD2. Germline V gene sequence: CDR1 SGHVS, CDR2 FQNEAQ. Germline trimming cut 3 bases from V and 1 base from J; bases unmatched to any gene: 4. This CDR3 spans 15 amino acids. DNA for the CDR3: TGTGCCAGCAGCTTTGGACTAGCCCCCCAAGAGACCCAGTACTTC. Translation: CASSFGLAPQETQYF. The full variable domain, its missing parts supplied by reference TRBV7-8 and TRBJ2-5, is GAGVSQSPRYKVAKRGQDVALRCDPISGHVSLFWYQQALGQGPEFLTYFQNEAQLDKSGLPSDRFFAERPEGSVSTLKIQRTQQEDSAVYLCASSFGLAPQETQYFGPGTRLLVL.

The V and J genes are TRBV7-9 and TRBJ1-1, with no clear D. This CDR3 is built from 14 residues. V lost 3 bases to trimming and J lost 4 bases, with 12 bases between them. Germline V gene data show CDR1 as SEHNR and CDR2 as FQNEAQ (reference sequence). DNA for the CDR3: TGTGCCAGCAGCTTCGGAGGTAGTTCCACTGAAGCTTTCTTT. This translates into CASSFGGSSTEAFF. Complete variable domain (other parts from reference TRBV7-9 and TRBJ1-1): DTGVSQNPRHKITKRGQNVTFRCDPISEHNRLYWYRQTLGQGPEFLTYFQNEAQLEKSRLLSDRFSAERPKGSFSTLEIQRTEQGDSAMYLCASSFGGSSTEAFFGQGTRLTVV.

This clone has only one observation. As DNA, the CDR3 is TGTGCCACCAGCAGAGGGAGGGCCCTAGCGGAGTACCAAGAGACCCAGTACTTC. It encodes CATSRGRALAEYQETQYF. The chain links TRBV15 to TRBJ2-5; 7 nucleotides agree with TRBD2. V trimming: 1 base; J trimming: 0 bases; junction bases outside the gene matches: 11. The CDR3 is 18 amino acids. Germline V gene lookup returns CDR1 LNHNV and CDR2 YYDKDF (reference sequence).

V gene TRBV24-1 combines with J gene TRBJ1-1, with no clear D. The CDR3 length is 13 residues. Trimming took 7 bases from V and 1 from J, leaving 9 bases between them. CDR1 is KGHDR, CDR2 SFDVKD, per germline. The CDR3 DNA sequence: TGTGCCACCAGCGCCTACCAGAACACTGAAGCTTTCTTT. It codes for CATSAYQNTEAFF.

The rearrangement uses TRBV7-2 and TRBJ1-6, with 7 bases fitting TRBD1. Germline-derived CDR1 and CDR2 are SGHTA and FQGNSA. V lost 4 bases, J lost 0 bases, and 9 bases stayed unmatched. CDR3 length: 18 residues. CDR3 DNA sequence: TGTGCCAGCAGCTCTCCGACAGGGATCAGCTCCTATAATTCACCCCTCCACTTT. It specifies CASSSPTGISSYNSPLHF.

The rearrangement links TRBV5-6 to TRBJ1-4; 7 bases fit TRBD1. The CDR3 extends over 14 amino acids. Germline CDR1 is SGHDT and CDR2 is YYEEEE. V lost 0 bases, J lost 4 bases, and 0 bases stayed unmatched. For the CDR3, the DNA is TGTGCCAGCAGCTTGGGACAGGGTAATGAAAAACTGTTTTTT. Its translation: CASSLGQGNEKLFF. The full variable domain, rest sourced from reference TRBV5-6 and TRBJ1-4, is DAGVTQSPTHLIKTRGQQVTLRCSPKSGHDTVSWYQQALGQGPQFIFQYYEEEERQRGNFPDRFSGHQFPNYSSELNVNALLLGDSALYLCASSLGQGNEKLFFGSGTQLSVL.

The genes are TRBV7-2 and TRBJ2-7; no definite D call. Per the germline V gene, CDR1 is SGHTA and CDR2 is FQGNSA. V shed 1 base and J shed 4 bases, with 17 bases lying between them. CDR3 length equals 16 residues. The CDR3 loop reads CASSLDRGTAPYEQYF. DNA for the CDR3: TGTGCCAGCAGCTTAGATAGAGGAACCGCTCCTTACGAGCAGTACTTC. Variable domain in full (rest from reference TRBV7-2 and TRBJ2-7): GAGVSQSPSNKVTEKGKDVELRCDPISGHTALYWYRQSLGQGLEFLIYFQGNSAPDKSGLPSDRFSAERTGGSVSTLTIQRTQQEDSAVYLCASSLDRGTAPYEQYFGPGTRLTVT.

A single count supports this clone. CDR3 nucleotide sequence: TGTGCCTGGAGTGCCCCGCTAACAGGGCGAGGGTGGGAAAAACTGTTTTTT. Translated: CAWSAPLTGRGWEKLFF. The rearrangement uses TRBV30 and TRBJ1-4; D might be TRBD1 (6 bases). This CDR3 has 17 amino acids. V was clipped by 1 base and J by 8 bases, with 23 bases between them. Germline V gene sequence: CDR1 GTSNPN, CDR2 SVGIG (reference sequence).

This clone has only a few counts. The rearrangement links TRBV10-2 to TRBJ1-5, with a possible D match to TRBD1 (5 bases). The germline gives CDR1 WSHSY, CDR2 SAAADI. This CDR3 contains 18 residues. The V and J ends lost 2 bases and 3 bases respectively, with 20 bases between them. CDR3 protein: CASSEDDLTAGPNQPQHF. The CDR3 nucleotides are TGCGCCAGCAGTGAGGATGACCTTACGGCAGGGCCCAATCAGCCCCAGCATTTT.

This rearrangement joins TRBV5-1 to TRBJ2-2, with 10 nucleotides matching TRBD1. The germline V gene has CDR1 SGHRS and CDR2 YFSETQ. The CDR3 contains 17 residues. V gave up 4 bases and J gave up 3 bases; unmatched junction bases: 9. The CDR3 region is CASSPPWTGGYTGELFF. CDR3 DNA: TGCGCCAGCAGCCCGCCATGGACAGGGGGTTACACCGGGGAGCTGTTTTTT.

The chain carries TRBV7-2 and TRBJ2-7; possible D gene TRBD1, 6 bases. Germline loops: CDR1 SGHTA, CDR2 FQGNSA. The CDR3 sequence is 13 residues long. The V gene lost 5 bases and the J gene lost 3 bases, with 11 bases spanning the gap. CDR3 sequence (DNA): TGTGCCAGCAGCCCAGACAGGAACTACGAGCAGTACTTC. This codes for CASSPDRNYEQYF. Complete variable domain (other parts from reference TRBV7-2 and TRBJ2-7): GAGVSQSPSNKVTEKGKDVELRCDPISGHTALYWYRQSLGQGLEFLIYFQGNSAPDKSGLPSDRFSAERTGGSVSTLTIQRTQQEDSAVYLCASSPDRNYEQYFGPGTRLTVT.

This clone has a single count. V gene TRBV28 combines with J gene TRBJ1-6; no clear D gene. Trimming took off 5 bases at V and 12 bases at J, with 20 bases between the two ends. The CDR3 totals 15 residues. Germline CDR1 is MDHEN and CDR2 is SYDVKM. CDR3: CASSIGLTQYRPLHF. DNA for the CDR3: TGTGCCAGCAGTATTGGACTAACTCAGTATCGACCCCTCCACTTT.

J is TRBJ2-7 and V is TRBV5-6; D gene unclear. Germline CDR1 SGHDT, CDR2 YYEEEE. CDR3 length equals 12 residues. Trimming took off 1 base at V and 4 bases at J, with 6 bases between the two ends. CDR3 amino acids: CASSLLEYEQYF. CDR3 bases: TGTGCCAGCAGCTTGTTGGAGTACGAGCAGTACTTC.

In its sample, this clone was seen once. CDR3 sequence reads: CASSLSRTNNSPLHF. The CDR3 DNA follows: TGTGCCAGCAGCCTGAGTAGAACCAATAATTCACCCCTCCACTTT. V usage is TRBV7-8 and J usage is TRBJ1-6; D gene unclear. The germline gives CDR1 SGHVS, CDR2 FQNEAQ. Between the trimmed V and J ends, which lost 5 bases and 5 bases, there was a span of 13 bases. This CDR3 has 15 amino acids.

This clone appeared a single time. The rearrangement joins TRBV7-8 to TRBJ1-1; D may be TRBD1 (5 bases). CDR3 length: 15 amino acids. V lost 1 base and J lost 7, with 16 bases in between. Germline values: CDR1 SGHVS, CDR2 FQNEAQ. The CDR3 is CASSLVRRGSDEAFF. As DNA, the CDR3 is TGTGCCAGCAGCTTAGTCCGAAGGGGATCAGATGAAGCTTTCTTT.

V and J are TRBV4-3 and TRBJ2-1, with 8 nucleotides matching TRBD2. V shed 4 bases, J shed 8 bases, and the junction held 13 bases outside the gene matches. Germline CDR1 and CDR2: LGHNA and YSLEER. The CDR3 has 16 amino acids. The DNA of the CDR3 is TGCGCCAGCAGCCGGGGCCAGCGGGGGCGTACCGATGAGCAGTTCTTC. This translates into CASSRGQRGRTDEQFF.

The rearrangement joins TRBV4-3 to TRBJ1-1; no firm D call. The CDR3 consists of 14 residues. CDR1 is LGHNA and CDR2 is YSLEER in the germline V gene. The germline V and J ends were trimmed by 0 bases and 2 bases, with 7 bases remaining between them. CDR3 bases: TGCGCCAGCAGCCAAGATTTCGGTAACACTGAAGCTTTCTTT. This sequence encodes CASSQDFGNTEAFF.

J is TRBJ1-2 and V is TRBV6-5; TRBD1 aligns across 8 bases. The V segment lost 6 bases and the J segment 7 bases; nucleotides outside the gene matches: 4. CDR1 is MNHEY, CDR2 SVGAGI, per germline. CDR3 length equals 12 residues. The CDR3 bases are TGTGCCAGCAGGGGGACAGGAATTGGCTACACCTTC. It specifies CASRGTGIGYTF.

V gene TRBV7-2 combines with J gene TRBJ2-5; 10 positions agree with TRBD2. Germline CDR1 SGHTA, CDR2 FQGNSA. V lost 2 bases and J lost 9; bases outside the gene matches: 12. The CDR3 contains 16 residues. The CDR3 sequence is CASSLRVAGGVRPQYF. The CDR3 nucleotides are TGTGCCAGCAGCTTACGAGTAGCGGGGGGCGTCAGGCCCCAGTACTTC.

With respect to this clone: At one end, the junction sequence differs from germline, possibly due to a read error. This chain links TRBV11-2 with TRBJ2-1, with 15 bases matching TRBD2. This CDR3 region has 15 residues. Per germline, CDR1 SGHAT and CDR2 FQNNGV. The CDR3 sequence is CASSFTRTSGGALLF. As DNA, the CDR3 is TGTGCCAGCAGCTTCACCCGGACTAGCGGGGGGGCCCTTCTCTTC.

In DNA form, the CDR3 reads TGTGCCATCAGTGAGGAGGGGAACACTGAAGCTTTCTTT. This codes for CAISEEGNTEAFF. The chain combines TRBV10-3 with TRBJ1-1; the D is unclear. The V end lost 2 bases, the J end lost 1 base, and 5 bases lay between the germline ends. The CDR3 contains 13 residues. Germline V gene lookup returns CDR1 ENHRY and CDR2 SYGVKD.